Below, one TCR beta chain is given with its context. The authors carried out high-throughput sequencing of TCR beta. They applied it to CD8+ and CD4+ T cells obtained from blood. The sample originates from a study of CD8 T cells in Susac syndrome. Trimming pared 6 bases from V and 0 bases from J, leaving 7 bases between. Germline V CDR1 and CDR2: DFQATT, SNEGSKA (reference sequence). This CDR3 spans 12 amino acids. RNA, at about 0.5 to 1 ug, was reverse transcribed with random hexamers. TCRdb processed the immunoSEQ multiplex PCR reads anew with MiXCR; each CDR3 protein has one entry. The sample shows 110,000 or so distinct CDR3 sequences, approximately 93% of them seen only once.

The sequence came from a human donor with multiple sclerosis. Material for sequencing was CD4+ T cells from PBMCs. The chain employs TRBV20-1 and TRBJ2-3; D is undetermined. The CDR3 here is CSAPGSTDTQYF. The CDR3 DNA sequence: TGCAGTGCCCCCGGTAGCACAGATACGCAGTATTTT.